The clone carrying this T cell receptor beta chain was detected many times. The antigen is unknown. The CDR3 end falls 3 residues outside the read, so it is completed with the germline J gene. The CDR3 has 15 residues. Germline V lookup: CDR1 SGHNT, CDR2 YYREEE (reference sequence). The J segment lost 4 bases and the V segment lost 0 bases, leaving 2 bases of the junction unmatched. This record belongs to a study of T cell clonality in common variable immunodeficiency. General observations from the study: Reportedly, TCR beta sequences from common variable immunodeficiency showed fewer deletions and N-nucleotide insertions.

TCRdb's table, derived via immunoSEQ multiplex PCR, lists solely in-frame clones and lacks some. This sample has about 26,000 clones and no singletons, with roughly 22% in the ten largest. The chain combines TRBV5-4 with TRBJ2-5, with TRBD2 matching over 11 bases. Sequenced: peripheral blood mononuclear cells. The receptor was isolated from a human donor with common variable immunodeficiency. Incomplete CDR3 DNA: TGTGCCAGCAGCTTGGGAGGACTAGCGGGAGAGACC. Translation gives CASSLGGLAGET. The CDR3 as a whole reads CASSLGGLAGETQYF.